The rows below give T cell receptor beta chains drawn from one sample of a study of cytomegalovirus exposure and HLA in healthy donors. Generated by immunoSEQ multiplex PCR, the TCRdb table keeps only in-frame clones and is missing some. Of some 130,000 clones listed, around 70% are singletons. Material for sequencing was PBMCs. These receptors were taken from a male donor in good health and CMV-seronegative. CDR3s include the opening cysteine and the closing phenylalanine or tryptophan. Each record gives: clone size, D gene, J gene, V gene, CDR3 DNA, CDR3 protein. D genes are given only for firm matches. The size entry is marked missing in some rows and otherwise reads once, few, many or a size class.

>.|.|TRBJ2-7|TRBV19
TGTGCCAGTAGTATACAGGGTCCCTACGAGCAGTACTTC
CASSIQGPYEQYF
>.|.|TRBJ1-1|TRBV28
TGTGCCAGCAGCCACGGGGGGGAGTTGACTGAAGCTTTCTTT
CASSHGGELTEAFF
>.|.|TRBJ2-5|TRBV7-6
TGTGCCAGCAGCCCGTCCGGGTACGCCCAAGAGACCCAGTACTTC
CASSPSGYAQETQYF
>.|TRBD1|TRBJ1-2|TRBV19
TGTGCCAGTAGTACCGGGACAGGGGATGGTATCGGCTATGGCTACACCTTC
CASSTGTGDGIGYGYTF
>.|TRBD1|TRBJ2-7|TRBV6-1
TGTGCCAGCACCCCCCTAGGGACAGGCTACGAGCAGTACTTC
CASTPLGTGYEQYF
>once|.|TRBJ1-1|TRBV7-9
TGTGCCAGCAGCCCGCGCGTAGGAGGGAGGACTGAAGCTTTCTTT
CASSPRVGGRTEAFF
>.|.|TRBJ1-5|TRBV23-1
TGCGCCAGCAGTCATAGAGGTAGGCAGAACAATCAGCCCCAGCATTTT
CASSHRGRQNNQPQHF
>.|.|TRBJ2-3|TRBV2
TGTGCCAGCAGTGAAGTAGAGAACAGATGGGGCACAGATACGCAGTATTTT
CASSEVENRWGTDTQYF
>.|.|TRBJ1-5|TRBV5-6
TGTGCCAGCAGCTTGTTCCCGGGGAACAGCAATCAGCCCCAGCATTTT
CASSLFPGNSNQPQHF
>.|TRBD1|TRBJ2-2|TRBV5-1
TGCGCCAGCAGCTTGTACGGGACAGGGGCCGCCGGGGAGCTGTTTTTT
CASSLYGTGAAGELFF
>.|TRBD2|TRBJ2-1|TRBV2
TGTGCCAGCTGGAGGCCGGGAGGGCTGTACAATGAGCAGTTCTTC
CASWRPGGLYNEQFF
>.|TRBD1|TRBJ2-7|TRBV29-1
TGCAGCGTTGAATTGAGGACAGGCTCCTACGAGCAGTACTTC
CSVELRTGSYEQYF
>few|.|TRBJ1-3|TRBV25-1
TGTGCCAGCACGGGTCAAGGAAACACCATATATTTT
CASTGQGNTIYF
>once|.|TRBJ1-2|TRBV6-5
TGTGCCAGCAGTTACGCCTCCACAGTTAACTATGGCTACACCTTC
CASSYASTVNYGYTF
>few|.|TRBJ2-7|TRBV6-6
TGTGCCAGCACCCAGGACACCTTCTACGAGCAGTACTTC
CASTQDTFYEQYF
>few|TRBD2|TRBJ2-7|TRBV7-2
TGTGCCAGCAGCTTGACTAGCGGGGGAGCCTACGAGCAGTACTTC
CASSLTSGGAYEQYF
>.|TRBD2|TRBJ2-5|TRBV18
TGTGCCAGCTCACCATTCCCCAGCGGGGGACCTCAAGAGACCCAGTACTTC
CASSPFPSGGPQETQYF
>.|TRBD1|TRBJ1-6|TRBV2
TGTGCCAGCAGACAGGGGAGCTCCTATAATTCACCCCTCCACTTT
CASRQGSSYNSPLHF
>.|.|TRBJ2-1|TRBV9
TGTGCCAGCAGCGGACTACGAGATGAGCAGTTCTTC
CASSGLRDEQFF
>once|TRBD1|TRBJ2-7|TRBV4-2
TGTGCCAGCAGCGGGACAGGGGCCTACGAGCAGTACTTC
CASSGTGAYEQYF
>.|.|TRBJ1-5|TRBV14
TGTGCCAGCAGCCAAGGTTACAGGGAAGGCAATCAGCCCCAGCATTTT
CASSQGYREGNQPQHF
>few|.|TRBJ1-1|TRBV7-2
TGTGCCAGCAGCTTGAGGGATTACACTGAAGCTTTCTTT
CASSLRDYTEAFF
>.|TRBD1|TRBJ1-5|TRBV7-9
TGTTCCAGCAGCCTAGGACAGGGTTTGGGCAATCAGCCCCAGCATTTT
CSSSLGQGLGNQPQHF
>.|.|TRBJ1-3|TRBV9
TGTGCCAGCAGCGTAAGCGTCTCTGGAAACACCATATATTTT
CASSVSVSGNTIYF
>.|.|TRBJ1-2|TRBV6-1
TGTGCCAGCTGGGCCCCTAACTATGGCTACACCTTC
CASWAPNYGYTF
>.|.|TRBJ2-1|TRBV7-3
TGTGCCAGCAGCCTCACGCCGGCTAGCGCCCTGAGTGAGCAGTTCTTC
CASSLTPASALSEQFF
>.|TRBD1|TRBJ1-5|TRBV7-2
TGTGCCAGCAGCTTATCAGGGACAGAGAGCAATCAGCCCCAGCATTTT
CASSLSGTESNQPQHF
>.|.|TRBJ2-7|TRBV28
TGTGCCAGCAGAACACAGGTGTCCTCCTACGAGCAGTACTTC
CASRTQVSSYEQYF
>.|TRBD2|TRBJ2-3|TRBV30
TGTGCCTGGAGTGTACTAGCGGGGGGCTTGACAGATACGCAGTATTTT
CAWSVLAGGLTDTQYF
>.|.|TRBJ1-1|TRBV7-8
TGTGCCAGCAGCTTAGAGAGCGGGGTTCTAATGAACACTGAAGCTTTCTTT
CASSLESGVLMNTEAFF
>.|.|TRBJ2-3|TRBV5-1
TGCGCCAGCAGCTTTAAGGGGAAGGTGGGCACAGATACGCAGTATTTT
CASSFKGKVGTDTQYF
>.|TRBD2|TRBJ2-2|TRBV28
TGTGCCAGCAGCCCGGGTGCTAGCGGGGGAAACATGGCCGGGGAGCTGTTTTTT
CASSPGASGGNMAGELFF
>few|.|TRBJ2-7|TRBV27
TGTGCCAGCAGTTTAACCGGAGGGTACGAGCAGTACTTC
CASSLTGGYEQYF
>.|.|TRBJ1-1|TRBV6-1
TGTGCCAGCACTCGAGGGAACACTGAAGCTTTCTTT
CASTRGNTEAFF
>.|.|TRBJ2-7|TRBV6-1
TGTGCCAGCAGTGAAGACAGAGGGCTCTCCGAGCAGTACTTC
CASSEDRGLSEQYF
>once|.|TRBJ2-1|TRBV4-3
TGCGCCAGCAGCCAAGGACGGGTAGACAATGAGCAGTTCTTC
CASSQGRVDNEQFF
>.|.|TRBJ2-7|TRBV6-1
TGTGCCAGCAGTGAAGACACAGGCTCCTACGAGCAGTACTTC
CASSEDTGSYEQYF
>.|.|TRBJ2-1|TRBV13
TGTGCCAGCAGCTTAGGGCGGCTAGCCTTTGAGCAGTTCTTC
CASSLGRLAFEQFF
>few|TRBD1|TRBJ2-3|TRBV19
TGTGCCAGTAGTATAGGACAGGGGGCTGATACGCAGTATTTT
CASSIGQGADTQYF
>.|.|TRBJ2-3|TRBV13
TGTGCCAGCAGCCCGGGCGGGACGGAAATAGATACGCAGTATTTT
CASSPGGTEIDTQYF
>.|.|TRBJ2-2|TRBV4-3
TGCGCCAGCAGCCAAGGTGGGGCAGGGGCCGGGGAGCTGTTTTTT
CASSQGGAGAGELFF
>.|.|TRBJ1-1|TRBV29-1
TGCAGCGTCCTCGATCTCAGGGTGAACACTGAAGCTTTCTTT
CSVLDLRVNTEAFF
>.|TRBD1|TRBJ1-1|TRBV28
TGTGCCAGCAGTCCCGGCGGGACAGGGTTAACTGAAGCTTTCTTT
CASSPGGTGLTEAFF
>.|TRBD1|TRBJ2-6|TRBV27
TGTGCCAGCAGTTTAGCCAACAGGGGTTCTGGGGCCAACGTCCTGACTTTC
CASSLANRGSGANVLTF
>.|.|TRBJ1-3|TRBV5-1
TGCGCCAGCAGCTCCGACAAGAACTGGGGAAACACCATATATTTT
CASSSDKNWGNTIYF
>.|TRBD1|TRBJ2-7|TRBV27
TGTGCCAGCAGTCCGGGGACAGGGCTCGAGCAGTACTTC
CASSPGTGLEQYF
>.|TRBD2|TRBJ2-1|TRBV9
TGTGCCAGCAGCCGGGGGACTAGCGGGACCTACAATGAGCAGTTCTTC
CASSRGTSGTYNEQFF
>few|.|TRBJ1-1|TRBV19
TGTGCCAGTAGTGCCTACGAGAACACTGAAGCTTTCTTT
CASSAYENTEAFF
>.|TRBD2|TRBJ2-1|TRBV4-1
TGCGCCAGCAGCCTTACTAGCGGTCCCAACACTGAGCAGTTCTTC
CASSLTSGPNTEQFF
>.|.|TRBJ1-1|TRBV28
TGTGCCAGCAGTTTGGTCTACGGGAACACTGAAGCTTTCTTT
CASSLVYGNTEAFF
>.|.|TRBJ2-1|TRBV7-2
TGTGCCAGCAGCTTAGGAGGCGTTCTCAATGAGCAGTTCTTC
CASSLGGVLNEQFF
>few|TRBD1|TRBJ1-1|TRBV9
TGTGCCAGCAGCATTAAGACAGGGACTGAAGCTTTCTTT
CASSIKTGTEAFF
>.|.|TRBJ2-3|TRBV27
TGTGCCAGCAGTTACGGACAGAACACAGATACGCAGTATTTT
CASSYGQNTDTQYF
>.|.|TRBJ1-6|TRBV6-5
TGTGCCAGCAAGGAGAGCTCCTATAATTCACCCCTCCACTTT
CASKESSYNSPLHF
>.|TRBD1|TRBJ2-1|TRBV27
TGTGCCAGCAGTTTATACCCGGGACAGAGTTACAATGAGCAGTTCTTC
CASSLYPGQSYNEQFF